The next 14 T cell receptor beta chains were all read from a single sample in a study of T cell responses to AZD1222 COVID-19 vaccine. The table came from immunoSEQ multiplex PCR; TCRdb's copy has only in-frame clones and leaves some out. Found here are around 94,000 clones, 85% to 90% of them singletons; the top ten hold approximately 3.7%. The specimen comprised peripheral blood, sampled on day 0 of AZD1222 vaccination. All receptors derive from an adult in good health.

The V call is TRBV5-4, the J call TRBJ1-2; 8 bases agree with TRBD1. CDR1 and CDR2 from the germline V gene are SGHNT and YYREEE (reference sequence). Trimming at V came to 4 bases and at J to 4 bases, leaving 6 bases not matched to a gene. This CDR3 comprises 14 residues. The chain's CDR3 is CASSMPTGAYGYTF. CDR3 DNA sequence: TGTGCCAGCAGCATGCCGACAGGGGCCTATGGCTACACCTTC.

CDR3 coding DNA: TGTGCCAGTAGACAGGGTAGGGAGACCCAGTACTTC. Amino acid sequence: CASRQGRETQYF. The J gene is TRBJ2-5, the V gene TRBV25-1, with TRBD1 matching over 7 bases. Trimming cost V 9 bases and J 5 bases; bases outside gene matches: 6. The CDR3 has 12 amino acids. Germline V lookup: CDR1 MGHDK, CDR2 SYGVNS.

V and J are TRBV5-1 and TRBJ1-6; weak D call: TRBD1 (6 bases). The germline V gene has CDR1 SGHRS and CDR2 YFSETQ. V was cut by 4 bases and J by 6 bases, with 8 bases left in between. The CDR3 extends over 13 amino acids. The CDR3 reads CASSIQGNSPLHF. The CDR3 nucleotides are TGCGCCAGCAGCATACAGGGTAATTCACCCCTCCACTTT.

The chain couples TRBV5-8 to TRBJ2-7; D could derive from TRBD1 or TRBD2 (6 bases each). The CDR3 is 15 amino acids. The V end was cut by 1 base, the J end by 2 bases, with 13 bases between. Germline V gives CDR1 SGHTS, CDR2 YDEGEE. Here the CDR3 DNA reads TGTGCCAGCAGCTTGCCCGGGGGCCTCACCTACGAGCAGTACTTC. Its translation: CASSLPGGLTYEQYF.

V and J are TRBV12-3 or TRBV12-4 and TRBJ2-1, with 9 positions matching TRBD2. CDR3 length equals 12 residues. The junction had 5 bases not matched to a gene; V was cut back by 7 bases and J by 10 bases. Here the CDR3 reads CASTQTSGEQFF. The CDR3 nucleotides read TGTGCCAGCACCCAAACTAGCGGGGAGCAGTTCTTC.

This chain uses TRBV4-1 with TRBJ1-1; TRBD1 agrees at 9 bases. The CDR3 covers 15 residues. V lost 4 bases, J lost 10 bases, and 13 bases stayed unmatched. Germline loops: CDR1 MGHRA, CDR2 YSYEKL. In DNA form, the CDR3 reads TGCGCCAGCAGCCGGGACAGGGCCCTCGAACTTGGAGCTTTCTTT. Amino acid sequence: CASSRDRALELGAFF.

The J gene is TRBJ1-2, the V gene TRBV13, with TRBD1 as a possible D gene (5 bases). Germline CDR1 is PRHDT and CDR2 is FYEKMQ (reference sequence). The CDR3 totals 13 residues. The V gene lost 6 bases and the J gene lost 4 bases, with 12 bases spanning the gap. As DNA, the CDR3 is TGTGCCAGCAGTTTGGACACTCGCTATGGCTACACCTTC. Protein product: CASSLDTRYGYTF.

V and J are TRBV6-2 or TRBV6-3 and TRBJ1-5; D not resolved. In germline, CDR1 is MNHEY, CDR2 SVGEGT. The CDR3 runs 16 residues. Trimming left V 2 bases short and J 2 bases short, with 13 bases between. The CDR3 is CASSYRTSGGNQPQHF. DNA of the CDR3: TGTGCCAGCAGTTACAGGACTTCAGGAGGCAATCAGCCCCAGCATTTT.

V gene TRBV27 combines with J gene TRBJ1-5; D is unresolved. V was clipped by 2 bases and J by 8 bases, with 7 bases between them. The CDR3 has 12 amino acids. The germline gives CDR1 MNHEY, CDR2 SMNVEV (reference sequence). In DNA form, the CDR3 reads TGTGCCAGCAGTTTACTGGGAAAGCCCCAGCATTTT. This sequence encodes CASSLLGKPQHF.

The chain recombines TRBV19 with TRBJ2-7, with D unresolved. The CDR3 is made up of 13 amino acids. CDR1 and CDR2 from the germline V gene are LNHDA and SQIVND (reference sequence). Trimming removed 2 bases from V and 7 bases from J, with 12 bases in between. The CDR3 protein is CASSIYTFGEQYF. In nucleotides, the CDR3 is TGTGCCAGTAGTATATACACTTTCGGGGAGCAGTACTTC.

The chain is built from TRBV5-1 and TRBJ2-7; perhaps TRBD1 as D (6 bases). The CDR3 runs to 16 residues. V was cut by 1 base and J by 0 bases, with 14 bases left in between. Germline CDR1 and CDR2: SGHRS and YFSETQ. DNA of the CDR3: TGCGCCAGCAGCTTGAGTAGGACAGTCGACTCCTACGAGCAGTACTTC. Translation gives CASSLSRTVDSYEQYF.

CDR3 loop: CASSYSTGTVSYEQYF. The DNA for the CDR3 is TGTGCCAGCAGTTACTCGACCGGGACAGTCTCCTACGAGCAGTACTTC. The chain combines TRBV6-5 with TRBJ2-7; 7 bases are shared with TRBD1. V was pared by 0 bases and J by 0 bases, with 5 bases of the junction left unmatched. The germline gives CDR1 MNHEY, CDR2 SVGAGI. This CDR3 is 16 amino acids long.

The rearrangement uses TRBV5-1 and TRBJ1-1; D is unresolved. The V and J ends lost 0 bases and 4 bases respectively, with 7 bases between them. CDR3 size: 13 residues. Germline V gene data show CDR1 as SGHRS and CDR2 as YFSETQ. In DNA, the CDR3 is TGCGCCAGCAGCTTGGCTGGGTTCACTGAAGCTTTCTTT. Translation: CASSLAGFTEAFF.

The DNA for the CDR3 is TGTGCCAGCAGTCTGACAGGGGTCAATCAGCCCCAGCATTTT. Its protein is CASSLTGVNQPQHF. The chain employs TRBV6-5 and TRBJ1-5; TRBD1 matches at 8 bases. Germline V CDR1 and CDR2: MNHEY, SVGAGI. The length of the CDR3 is 14 residues. V was pared by 5 bases and J by 3 bases, with 3 bases of the junction left unmatched.